The rows below give T cell receptor beta chains drawn from one sample of a study of T cell responses to AZD1222 COVID-19 vaccine. This table comes from immunoSEQ multiplex PCR, and its TCRdb copy is limited to in-frame clones, with some not included. The profile shows just under 90,000 clones, approximately 86% of them singletons. The sequenced sample was peripheral blood, obtained on day 0 of MenACWY control vaccination. The receptors originated from an adult in good health. Each CDR3 is given without its conserved first and last residue. The order of the fields is CDR3 protein, V gene.

cdr3_aa: SVPGQGWTGELF
v_call: TRBV29-1

cdr3_aa: ASSSFRADSYGYT
v_call: TRBV6-2/TRBV6-3

cdr3_aa: ASSQSGTSQDTQY
v_call: TRBV3-1/TRBV3-2

cdr3_aa: ASSVGEAGAGNTIY
v_call: TRBV9

cdr3_aa: ASSLDPGTEAF
v_call: TRBV11-2

cdr3_aa: ASRRQPSNTEAF
v_call: TRBV27

cdr3_aa: ASSGIYEQY
v_call: TRBV6-2/TRBV6-3

cdr3_aa: ASSLGQGNNSPLH
v_call: TRBV5-1

cdr3_aa: ASTLQGTGDEKLF
v_call: TRBV7-6

cdr3_aa: ASSVVPGQLNYGYT
v_call: TRBV9

cdr3_aa: ASSSETGSGANVLT
v_call: TRBV7-2

cdr3_aa: ASSEAGGGHYGYT
v_call: TRBV25-1

cdr3_aa: ASSLDLGSNTGELF
v_call: TRBV5-1

cdr3_aa: ASSQASQGTSYEQY
v_call: TRBV4-1

cdr3_aa: ASSFRQVFNEQF
v_call: TRBV6-5

cdr3_aa: ASSSGPSTDTQY
v_call: TRBV7-2

cdr3_aa: ASSIRGDNSPLH
v_call: TRBV19

cdr3_aa: ASSPNRGGLNEKLF
v_call: TRBV3-1/TRBV3-2

cdr3_aa: ASTPTGQGYQPQH
v_call: TRBV19

cdr3_aa: ATGSGRGRTDTQY
v_call: TRBV24-1

cdr3_aa: ASSSLHAVDQPQH
v_call: TRBV28

cdr3_aa: ASSRGGAGVYNEQF
v_call: TRBV5-4

cdr3_aa: ASSYPPHRDSKPSTDTQY
v_call: TRBV6-2/TRBV6-3

cdr3_aa: ASSQGRNSGANVLT
v_call: TRBV7-2

cdr3_aa: ASSFSGTGGQKLF
v_call: TRBV7-9

cdr3_aa: ASSLARTGEKLF
v_call: TRBV5-1

cdr3_aa: ASSIAGGVGQPQH
v_call: TRBV19

cdr3_aa: ASSQDLYRGNYGYT
v_call: TRBV4-3

cdr3_aa: ASSLVDRRVYEQY
v_call: TRBV7-8

cdr3_aa: ASSLATPGDEQF
v_call: TRBV7-9

cdr3_aa: ASKQGASGYT
v_call: TRBV6-5

cdr3_aa: ASSLLTGGASEQY
v_call: TRBV7-2

cdr3_aa: ASSLNGGRGYT
v_call: TRBV7-3

cdr3_aa: ASSLVQGKDGYT
v_call: TRBV5-1

cdr3_aa: ASSQDPGQYTEAF
v_call: TRBV4-3

cdr3_aa: ASSLSPTTASSYNEQF
v_call: TRBV27

cdr3_aa: ASSDGGRTPQH
v_call: TRBV25-1

cdr3_aa: ASSLAGTGIYEQY
v_call: TRBV7-2

cdr3_aa: ASSLQETGELF
v_call: TRBV12-3/TRBV12-4

cdr3_aa: ASSYAAGGTRGYT
v_call: TRBV6-5

cdr3_aa: AIREGQGNTEAF
v_call: TRBV10-3

cdr3_aa: ASSFRTSGGPHQETQY
v_call: TRBV21-1

cdr3_aa: ASSEAIFSNQPQH
v_call: TRBV6-1

cdr3_aa: ASSYITGSGSGANVLT
v_call: TRBV6-2/TRBV6-3

cdr3_aa: ATSDSTGGEPQH
v_call: TRBV24-1

cdr3_aa: ASSRDTNSPLH
v_call: TRBV2

cdr3_aa: ATSMAPNTEAF
v_call: TRBV15

cdr3_aa: ASRGLQGQPQH
v_call: TRBV19

cdr3_aa: AWSASTPYEQY
v_call: TRBV30

cdr3_aa: ASSPVGLSEKLF
v_call: TRBV9

cdr3_aa: ASSIFAGLAEAF
v_call: TRBV19

cdr3_aa: AWSVGGAAYYGYT
v_call: TRBV30

cdr3_aa: ASSLGPGGPNSPLH
v_call: TRBV7-2

cdr3_aa: ASSLNSGGYNEQF
v_call: TRBV27